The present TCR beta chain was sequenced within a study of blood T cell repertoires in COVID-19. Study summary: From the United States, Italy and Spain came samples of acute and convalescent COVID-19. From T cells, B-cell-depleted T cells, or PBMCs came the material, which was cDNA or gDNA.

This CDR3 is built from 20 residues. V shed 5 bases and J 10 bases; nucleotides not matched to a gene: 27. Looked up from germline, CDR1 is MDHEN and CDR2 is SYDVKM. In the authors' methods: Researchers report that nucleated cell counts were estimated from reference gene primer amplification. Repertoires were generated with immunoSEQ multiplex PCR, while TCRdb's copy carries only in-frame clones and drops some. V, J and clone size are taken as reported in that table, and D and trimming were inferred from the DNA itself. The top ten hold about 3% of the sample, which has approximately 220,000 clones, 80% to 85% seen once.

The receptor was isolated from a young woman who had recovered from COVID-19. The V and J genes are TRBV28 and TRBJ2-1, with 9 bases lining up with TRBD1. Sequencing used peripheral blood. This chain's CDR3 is CASSPPGQGIGANLLSEQFF. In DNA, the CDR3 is TGTGCCAGCAGTCCCCCGGGACAGGGAATAGGGGCTAATCTCCTAAGCGAGCAGTTCTTC.